The 5 T cell receptor beta chains below come from one sample, sequenced in a study of CD8 T cells in Susac syndrome. RNA totalling about 0.5 to 1 ug underwent reverse transcription with random hexamers. Each CDR3 protein gets one entry after TCRdb re-called the immunoSEQ multiplex PCR reads with MiXCR. The table records a few hundred thousand distinct CDR3 sequences, about 85% of them present only once. The sequenced sample consisted of CD8+ T cells from PBMCs. Receptors were obtained from a human donor with multiple sclerosis.

The rearrangement joins TRBV29-1 to TRBJ2-7; D gene unclear. The CDR3 runs 10 residues. Trimming pared 5 bases from V and 2 bases from J, leaving 4 bases between. Per the germline V gene, CDR1 is SQVTM and CDR2 is ANQGSEA. CDR3 sequence (DNA): TGCAGCGTTTACACCTACGAGCAGTACTTC. This encodes CSVYTYEQYF.

The V gene is TRBV6-5, the J gene TRBJ2-1; D unresolved. The CDR3 totals 11 residues. The V and J ends lost 11 bases and 7 bases respectively, with 12 bases between them. The V gene's germline CDR1 is MNHEY and CDR2 SVGAGI. The CDR3 is CAVGAANEQFF. The CDR3 DNA reads as TGTGCCGTGGGCGCGGCAAATGAGCAGTTCTTC.

This rearrangement joins TRBV5-1 to TRBJ2-5; D might be TRBD1 (6 bases). The CDR3 extends over 15 amino acids. The germline CDR1 and CDR2 sequences are SGHRS and YFSETQ. The V gene lost 2 bases and the J gene lost 3 bases, with 14 bases spanning the gap. The CDR3 bases are TGCGCCAGCAGCTTTCGGACAGCGACTAAAGAGACCCAGTACTTC. It is translated as CASSFRTATKETQYF.

The chain couples TRBV5-1 to TRBJ2-5; perhaps TRBD1 as D (6 bases). V was clipped by 0 bases and J by 4 bases, with 13 bases between them. Germline V gene sequence: CDR1 SGHRS, CDR2 YFSETQ. This CDR3 spans 15 amino acids. For the CDR3, the DNA is TGCGCCAGCAGCTTGGTATCAGGGGAAGGAGAGACCCAGTACTTC. This encodes CASSLVSGEGETQYF.

V usage is TRBV29-1 and J usage is TRBJ2-3; tentatively, D is TRBD2 (5 bases). Trimming took 3 bases from V and 6 from J, leaving 19 bases between them. The CDR3 spans 15 residues. Germline lookup yields CDR1 SQVTM and CDR2 ANQGSEA. Written as DNA, the CDR3 is TGCAGCGTTGAGGTTTTCGGGGAAGGAGGTGATACGCAGTATTTT. This gives the protein CSVEVFGEGGDTQYF.